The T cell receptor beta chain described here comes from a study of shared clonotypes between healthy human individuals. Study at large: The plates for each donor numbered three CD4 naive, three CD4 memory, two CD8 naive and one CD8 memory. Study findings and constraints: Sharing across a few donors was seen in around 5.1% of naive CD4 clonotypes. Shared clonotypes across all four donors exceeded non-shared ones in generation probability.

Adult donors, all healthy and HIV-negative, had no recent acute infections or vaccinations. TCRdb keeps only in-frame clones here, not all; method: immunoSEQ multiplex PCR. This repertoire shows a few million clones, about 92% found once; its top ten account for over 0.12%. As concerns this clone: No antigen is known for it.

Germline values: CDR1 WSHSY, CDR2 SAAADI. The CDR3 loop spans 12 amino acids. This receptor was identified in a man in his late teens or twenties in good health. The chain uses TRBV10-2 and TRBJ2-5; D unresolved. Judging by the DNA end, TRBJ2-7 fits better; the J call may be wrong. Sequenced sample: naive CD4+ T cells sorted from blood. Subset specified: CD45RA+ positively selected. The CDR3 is CASSEALHEQYF. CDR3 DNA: TGCGCCAGCAGTGAAGCTCTCCACGAGCAGTACTTC.